This T cell receptor beta chain was profiled in a study of T-cell memory formation after mild COVID-19. This CDR3 region has 12 residues. Germline lookup yields CDR1 SQVTM and CDR2 ANQGSEA. The germline V and J ends were trimmed by 0 bases and 4 bases, with 7 bases remaining between them. TCRdb used MiXCR to reprocess the 5' RACE reads, holding one entry per CDR3 protein. The sample lists around 370,000 distinct CDR3 sequences; about 21% were seen once. As to this clonotype: What it binds is not known.

Findings of the study overall: CD4+ clones that contracted lay mainly in CM and EM; CD8+ ones lay in EMRA.

The genes are TRBV29-1 and TRBJ2-7; D is unresolved. The source of this sequence is an adult woman who had mild COVID-19 (a few samples of this study predate the infection). Cell type and time point are not known. Sequences were obtained from PBMCs or a T cell subset sorted from them (not recorded which). This chain's CDR3 is CSVEDEGYEQYF. The CDR3 nucleotides are TGCAGCGTTGAAGATGAAGGGTACGAGCAGTACTTC.